One and the same sample provided the 4 T cell receptor beta chains below, sequenced in a study of metastatic and nonmetastatic thyroid tumors. TCRdb re-processed the PCR reads through MiXCR. Among about 18,000 clones listed, 29% were seen once. Patients underwent thyroid surgery, and none had received any treatment before it. Sequences were obtained from tumor tissue. The receptors were gathered from a male donor with papillary thyroid cancer or a benign thyroid nodule (not recorded which). Some clones in this sample may be carry-over from other donors' samples.

This clone occurred many times. The chain links TRBV6-1 to TRBJ1-4; D is unresolved. There are 14 residues in the CDR3. The V gene lost 5 bases and the J gene lost 1 base, with 8 bases spanning the gap. Germline CDR1 reads MNHNS; CDR2 reads SASEGT. Here the CDR3 reads CASSPVETNEKLFF. As DNA, the CDR3 is TGTGCCAGCAGTCCGGTGGAAACTAATGAAAAACTGTTTTTT.

This clone was seen a handful of times. The CDR3 nucleotides are TGTGCCAGCAGCTTGAGCGGGAGTTTCATTGATACGCAGTATTTT. Translation: CASSLSGSFIDTQYF. The chain links TRBV7-8 to TRBJ2-3; TRBD2 agrees at 8 bases. The CDR3 covers 15 residues. Germline V gene sequence: CDR1 SGHVS, CDR2 FQNEAQ. The ends lost 3 bases at V and 6 bases at J; junction bases unmatched: 8.

This clone occurred a few times. This chain joins TRBV6-1 and TRBJ1-5; D is ambiguous. The V end lost 1 base, the J end lost 4 bases, and 8 bases lay between the germline ends. Germline assignment: CDR1 MNHNS and CDR2 SASEGT. This CDR3 has 14 residues. The CDR3 region is CASSEVFLNQPQHF. CDR3 sequence (DNA): TGTGCCAGCAGTGAAGTTTTCCTTAATCAGCCCCAGCATTTT.

This chain joins TRBV6-1 and TRBJ2-1; D remains unclear. The CDR3 contains 13 residues. The V and J ends lost 6 bases and 10 bases respectively, with 16 bases between them. From germline, CDR1 is MNHNS and CDR2 SASEGT. The CDR3 sequence is CASSLSGVEEQFF. The CDR3 DNA reads as TGTGCCAGCAGCTTGAGTGGGGTAGAGGAGCAGTTCTTC.